These 8 T cell receptor beta chains came from one sample sequenced in a study of graft-versus-host responses after intestinal transplantation. These receptors lack a known antigen. Sequencing used immunoSEQ multiplex PCR; TCRdb keeps in-frame clones, though not all of them. The sample includes tens of thousands of clones, 85% to 95% of them seen just once. Sample: unstimulated CD8+ T cells sorted from spleen or lymph node cells, taken before intestinal transplant. These receptors were collected from a human donor who received an intestinal transplant.

V is TRBV19 and J is TRBJ1-2; no clear D gene. The germline V gene has CDR1 LNHDA and CDR2 SQIVND (reference sequence). Trimming pared 4 bases from V and 5 bases from J, leaving 14 bases between. This CDR3 has 14 amino acids. This CDR3 is CASSTAHDIYGYTF. The DNA of the CDR3 is TGTGCCAGTAGTACGGCCCACGATATTTATGGCTACACCTTC.

J is TRBJ2-5 and V is TRBV2; 9 bases match TRBD1. The germline gives CDR1 SNHLY, CDR2 FYNNEI. This CDR3 is built from 14 residues. The V segment lost 10 bases and the J segment 3 bases; nucleotides outside the gene matches: 9. The CDR3 DNA sequence: TGTGCCATCAAGAGAACAGGGGGCGAAGAGACCCAGTACTTC. Its translation is CAIKRTGGEETQYF.

The CDR3 DNA reads as TGTGCCAGCAGCGCAACCCGGGGATCCGACGAGCAGTACTTC. It encodes CASSATRGSDEQYF. The V and J genes are TRBV7-7 and TRBJ2-7, with D perhaps matching TRBD2 (5 bases). Germline V gives CDR1 SSHAT, CDR2 FNYEAQ (reference sequence). CDR3 length: 14 residues. Deletions cut 5 bases from V and 5 bases from J, with 16 bases between.

The rearrangement joins TRBV23-1 to TRBJ1-1, with D unclear. TRBV23-1 is designated an ORF whose function remains uncertain. V was pared by 4 bases and J by 0 bases, with 15 bases between. This CDR3 has 16 amino acids. The CDR3 loop reads CASSLFRGNMNTEAFF. CDR3 DNA sequence: TGCGCCAGCAGTCTTTTTAGAGGGAACATGAACACTGAAGCTTTCTTT.

The J gene is TRBJ1-2, the V gene TRBV29-1; D is ambiguous. CDR3 length: 13 amino acids. Germline V CDR1 and CDR2: SQVTM, ANQGSEA. V was trimmed by 1 base and J by 2 bases, leaving 8 bases between them. CDR3 coding DNA: TGCAGCGTTGAAGCAGACTACAACTATGGCTACACCTTC. Residues: CSVEADYNYGYTF.

The chain employs TRBV4-2 and TRBJ1-4; no definite D call. Germline CDR1 and CDR2: LGHNA and YNFKEQ. The CDR3 has 19 residues. V gave up 3 bases and J gave up 2 bases, with 22 bases separating them. For the CDR3, the DNA is TGTGCCAGCAGCCATGAAGCAATACACTCCTCGGGGACTAATGAAAAACTGTTTTTT. Protein sequence: CASSHEAIHSSGTNEKLFF.

The rearrangement links TRBV5-4 to TRBJ2-7; tentatively, D is TRBD2 (7 bases). Germline assignment: CDR1 SGHNT and CDR2 YYREEE (reference sequence). The ends were cut back, 2 bases at V and 3 bases at J, with 18 bases in the middle. The CDR3 spans 16 residues. The CDR3 reads CASSFMGGGGVYEQYF. In nucleotides, the CDR3 is TGTGCCAGCAGCTTTATGGGGGGAGGGGGAGTCTACGAGCAGTACTTC. The complete variable domain, with remaining parts taken from reference TRBV5-4 and TRBJ2-7, reads ETGVTQSPTHLIKTRGQQVTLRCSSQSGHNTVSWYQQALGQGPQFIFQYYREEENGRGNFPPRFSGLQFPNYSSELNVNALELDDSALYLCASSFMGGGGVYEQYFGPGTRLTVT.

This chain uses TRBV29-1 with TRBJ2-4; 8 bases agree with TRBD1. The CDR3 is 18 residues long. Trimming took 4 bases from V and 0 from J; bases not matched to a gene: 14. Germline V lookup: CDR1 SQVTM, CDR2 ANQGSEA. CDR3 region: CSVVGDSYRGRAKNIQYF. Here the CDR3 DNA reads TGCAGCGTTGTAGGCGATTCTTACAGGGGGAGAGCCAAAAACATTCAGTACTTC. Combining the CDR3 with reference TRBV29-1 and TRBJ2-4 gives the whole variable domain SAVISQKPSRDICQRGTSLTIQCQVDSQVTMMFWYRQQPGQSLTLIATANQGSEATYESGFVIDKFPISRPNLTFSTLTVSNMSPEDSSIYLCSVVGDSYRGRAKNIQYFGAGTRLSVL.